In this sample, the clone carrying this T cell receptor (beta chain) turned up once. Its antigen is unknown. The study ran its PCR with 60 Vbeta and 13 Jbeta primers. Original methodology: Approximately 12 million of 70 million to 80 million unique TCR beta chains were shared, per a later count. Sequenced by immunoSEQ multiplex PCR; TCRdb stores in-frame clones only, minus some. The V and J calls and clone size are taken from that table; D and trimming were inferred from the DNA. The sample lists 100,000 or so clones, 60% to 85% occurring once. The V gene lost 3 bases and the J gene lost 3 bases, with 12 bases spanning the gap. This CDR3 spans 14 amino acids. CDR1 is MDHEN and CDR2 is SYDVKM in the germline V gene. The entry originates in a study of cytomegalovirus exposure and HLA in healthy donors. Study-wide results and caveats: Many donors shared some public TCRs, even though most TCR sequences were rare. Analyzed later, association rates of TCRs varied across HLA loci, with DRB1 most and HLA-C fewest.

Sequenced: PBMCs. This sequence was found in a woman aged 40 to 49 in good health and CMV-seropositive. The chain combines TRBV28 with TRBJ2-7; a weak D match, TRBD1 (6 bases). The CDR3 DNA reads TGTGCCAGCAGTTTTTGGACAGCCAGCTACGAGCAGTACTTC. It yields the protein CASSFWTASYEQYF.